This T cell receptor beta chain was sequenced for a study of cytomegalovirus exposure and HLA in healthy donors. The study, taken as a whole, reports: In a later analysis, V- and J-gene trimming of beta chains associated with a DCLRE1C missense variant, replicated independently. In vitro experiments confirmed that three CMV-associated chains were specific for CMV antigens. Immune exposure information comprised only CMV serostatus.

Germline CDR1 reads SGHRS; CDR2 reads YFSETQ. Trimming shortened V by 1 base and J by 7 bases, and 20 bases separated the two germline ends. The CDR3 sequence is 16 residues long. The PCR ran on 60 Vbeta and 13 Jbeta primers. Original processing notes: Roughly 11 million of the about 80 million unique TCR beta chains counted in a later analysis were shared. Assay used: immunoSEQ multiplex PCR; TCRdb lists only in-frame clones, some missing. The D gene and trimming were derived from the DNA, and the V and J assignments and clone size from that table. The sample records 200,000 to 250,000 clones, about four fifths being singletons. Note on this clone: Antigen specificity is unknown.

Material for sequencing was PBMCs. V usage is TRBV5-1 and J usage is TRBJ1-2; D uncertain. This receptor was obtained from a woman aged 40-49 years in good health and CMV-seropositive. CDR3 DNA sequence: TGCGCCAGCAGCTTGACGACCGAGCTCGCCACTATTGGCTACACCTTC. Its translation: CASSLTTELATIGYTF.